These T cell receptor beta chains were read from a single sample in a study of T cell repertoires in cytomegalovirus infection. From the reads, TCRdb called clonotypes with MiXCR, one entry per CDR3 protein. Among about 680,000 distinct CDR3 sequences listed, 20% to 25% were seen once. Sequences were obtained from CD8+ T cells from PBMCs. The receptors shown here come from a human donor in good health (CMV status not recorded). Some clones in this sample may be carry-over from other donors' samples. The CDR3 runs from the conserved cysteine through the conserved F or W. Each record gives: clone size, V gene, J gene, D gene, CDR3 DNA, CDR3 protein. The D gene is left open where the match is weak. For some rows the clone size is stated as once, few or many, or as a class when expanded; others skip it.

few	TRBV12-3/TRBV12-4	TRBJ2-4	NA	TGTGCCAGCAGTTTAGCCCAGGCCCTAGCCAAAAACATTCAGTACTTC	CASSLAQALAKNIQYF
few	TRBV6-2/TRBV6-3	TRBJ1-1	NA	TGTGCCAGCAGTTACTCATACCGGGACTGGGAGCCGAACACTGAAGCTTTCTTT	CASSYSYRDWEPNTEAFF
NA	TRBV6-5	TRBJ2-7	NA	TGTGCCAGCAGTCCCTACGGGGGTTACGAGCAGTACTTC	CASSPYGGYEQYF
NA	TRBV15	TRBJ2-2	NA	TGTGCCACCAGCAGAGACCTAAAAGTACGGGGGCCGAACACCGGGGAGCTGTTTTTT	CATSRDLKVRGPNTGELFF
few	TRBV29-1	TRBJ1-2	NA	TGCAGCGTGATCCGGGCTGCGGGAGGCTACACCTTC	CSVIRAAGGYTF
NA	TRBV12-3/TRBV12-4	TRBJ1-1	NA	TGTGCCAGCTTCTTAGGCACTGAAGCTTTCTTT	CASFLGTEAFF
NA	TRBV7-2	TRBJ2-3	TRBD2	TGTGCCAGCAGCCTACTAGCGGGATTCACAGATACGCAGTATTTT	CASSLLAGFTDTQYF
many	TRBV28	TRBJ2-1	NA	TGTGCCAGCAGTTACAGGAATGAGCAGTTCTTC	CASSYRNEQFF
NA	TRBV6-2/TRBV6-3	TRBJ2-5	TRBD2	TGTGCCAGCAGTCCCCTACTAGCGGGGAGCTTCGCGACCCAGTACTTC	CASSPLLAGSFATQYF
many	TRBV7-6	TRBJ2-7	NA	TGTGCCAGCAGCTTTTTGGCGGACAAGGGCTACTACGAGCAGTACTTC	CASSFLADKGYYEQYF
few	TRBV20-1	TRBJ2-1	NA	TGCAGTGCTAGAGTTTATACCGGGGGCGTATACAATGAGCAGTTCTTC	CSARVYTGGVYNEQFF
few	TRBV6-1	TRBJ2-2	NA	TGTGCCAGCAGTCTTCTAGGGCCGTACACCGGGGAGCTGTTTTTT	CASSLLGPYTGELFF
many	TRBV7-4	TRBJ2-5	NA	TGTGCCAGCAGCTCCGGAGGGGAGACCCAGTACTTC	CASSSGGETQYF
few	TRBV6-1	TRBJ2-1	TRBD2	TGTGCCAGCAAGCTTAGCGGGGGGATTCCTATCTACAATGAGCAGTTCTTC	CASKLSGGIPIYNEQFF
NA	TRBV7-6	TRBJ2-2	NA	TGTGCCAGCACCTCACAGGGGAACACCGGGGAGCTGTTTTTT	CASTSQGNTGELFF
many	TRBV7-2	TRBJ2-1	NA	TGTGCCAGCAGATTGGGTCGTGGGTATGAGCAGTTCTTC	CASRLGRGYEQFF
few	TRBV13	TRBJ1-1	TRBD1	TGTGCCAGCAGCTTTGGTCCTGCTGACAGGGTAAACGAAGCTTTCTTT	CASSFGPADRVNEAFF
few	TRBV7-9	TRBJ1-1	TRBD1	TGTGCCAGCAGCCCCTCCTCCAGGGGGCGAGCTGAAGCTTTCTTT	CASSPSSRGRAEAFF
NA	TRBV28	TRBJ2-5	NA	TGTGCCAGCAGTTTCGACAGAGGGCTATCAGAGACCCAGTACTTC	CASSFDRGLSETQYF
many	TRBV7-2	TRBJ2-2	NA	TGTGCCAGCAGCCAGTACGACGGCTACACCGGGGAGCTGTTTTTT	CASSQYDGYTGELFF
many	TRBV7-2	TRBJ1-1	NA	TGTGCCAGCACGGTTCCGGGCACTGAAGCTTTCTTT	CASTVPGTEAFF
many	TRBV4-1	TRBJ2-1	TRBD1	TGCGCCAGCAGCCACAGCTCCCGGGACAGGATAACCTACAATGAGCAGTTCTTC	CASSHSSRDRITYNEQFF
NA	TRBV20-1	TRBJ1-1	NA	TGCAGTGCCAAGCGGGCTGAAGCTTTCTTT	CSAKRAEAFF
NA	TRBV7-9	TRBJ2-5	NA	TGTGCCAGCAAGGGGGGGGGGCGAAGGGAGACCCAGTACTTC	CASKGGGRRETQYF
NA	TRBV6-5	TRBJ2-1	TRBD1	TGTGCCAGCAGTTACGAGGGGGCGAGCTCCTACAATGAGCAGTTCTTC	CASSYEGASSYNEQFF
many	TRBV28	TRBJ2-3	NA	TGTGCCAGCACCCCAGGGGCTATCCGGAGCACAGATACGCAGTATTTT	CASTPGAIRSTDTQYF
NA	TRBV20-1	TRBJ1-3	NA	TGCAGTGCTTTTGACAGAGACTCTGGAAACACCATATATTTT	CSAFDRDSGNTIYF
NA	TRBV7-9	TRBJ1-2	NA	TGTGCCAGCAGCGCAGGGACGGGACCGATCTATGGCTACACCTTC	CASSAGTGPIYGYTF
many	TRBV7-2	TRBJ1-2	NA	TGTGCCAGCAGCCCGACAGACCCGTACTATGGCTACACCTTC	CASSPTDPYYGYTF
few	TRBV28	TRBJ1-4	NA	TGTGCCAGCAGCCTGGGACGGATTAATGAAAAACTGTTTTTT	CASSLGRINEKLFF
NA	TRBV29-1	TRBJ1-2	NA	TGCAGCGTTGAAAATCCCTTGCTAGACGGCTACACCTTC	CSVENPLLDGYTF
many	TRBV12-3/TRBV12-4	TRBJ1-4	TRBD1	TGTGCCAGCAGCTACGGACAGGGAGAAGAAAAACTGTTTTTT	CASSYGQGEEKLFF
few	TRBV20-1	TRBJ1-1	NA	TGCAGTGCTAGGAACAGGGTGAACACTGAAGCTTTCTTT	CSARNRVNTEAFF
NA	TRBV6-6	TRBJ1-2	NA	TGTGCCAGCAGTTACCCGCCTAGGGAAGGCTACACCTTC	CASSYPPREGYTF
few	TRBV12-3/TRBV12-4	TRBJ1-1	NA	TGTGCCAGCCATAGGGAGGGGGTTGTAACTGAAGCTTTCTTT	CASHREGVVTEAFF
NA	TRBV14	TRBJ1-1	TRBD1	TGTGCCAGCAGCATGGACAGGTTCACTGAAGCTTTCTTT	CASSMDRFTEAFF
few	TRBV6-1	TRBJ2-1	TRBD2	TGTGCCAGCAGGTCGGGACTAGCGGGGGGTTTGTACTACAATGAGCAGTTCTTC	CASRSGLAGGLYYNEQFF
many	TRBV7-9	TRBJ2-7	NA	TGTGCCAGCAGCTTAGAAGAGGGTTCACGGTCCTACGAGCAGTACTTC	CASSLEEGSRSYEQYF
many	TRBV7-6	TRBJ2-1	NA	TGTGCCAGCAGCTTAACAGGGCCAGGGGATGAGCAGTTCTTC	CASSLTGPGDEQFF
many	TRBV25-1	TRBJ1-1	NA	TGTGCCAGCAGTGATAGGGGCAGGAGGAGTTCTACTGAAGCTTTCTTT	CASSDRGRRSSTEAFF
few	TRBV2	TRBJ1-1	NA	TGTGCCAGCAGTGAGACCGCTGAAGCTTTCTTT	CASSETAEAFF
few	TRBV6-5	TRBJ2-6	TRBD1	TGTGCCAGCAGTTACCCACAGGGGCAAGGGGCCAACGTCCTGACTTTC	CASSYPQGQGANVLTF
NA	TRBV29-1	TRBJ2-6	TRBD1	TGCAGCGTTGGTTTAAGGGACAGGACCTCCTCTGGGGCCAACGTCCTGACTTTC	CSVGLRDRTSSGANVLTF
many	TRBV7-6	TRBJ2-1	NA	TGTGCCAGCAGCTTCTCCTCTATCCTTGGGGACAATGAGCAGTTCTTC	CASSFSSILGDNEQFF
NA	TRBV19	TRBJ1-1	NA	TGTGCCAGTAGTATAAGGGGCGAGAAGGTAGACACTGAAGCTTTCTTT	CASSIRGEKVDTEAFF
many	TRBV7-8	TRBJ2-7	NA	TGTGCCAGCAGCGAAAGACCAGGACAGCCCTACGAGCAGTACTTC	CASSERPGQPYEQYF
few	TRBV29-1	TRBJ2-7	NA	TGCAGCGTTGAGAGTCCCAGCTCCTACGAGCAGTACTTC	CSVESPSSYEQYF
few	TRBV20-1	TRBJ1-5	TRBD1	TGCAGTGCTAGAGAGAGGGACAGGGTTCAGCCCCAGCATTTT	CSARERDRVQPQHF
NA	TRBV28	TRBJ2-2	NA	TGTGCCAGCAGTGAGAACCAGGTTCGCACCGGGGAGCTGTTTTTT	CASSENQVRTGELFF
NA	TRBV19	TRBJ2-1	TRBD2	TGTGCCAGTAGCTACCGACTAGCGGGGGGGCATCACAATGAGCAGTTCTTC	CASSYRLAGGHHNEQFF
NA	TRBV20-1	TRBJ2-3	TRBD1	TGCAGTGCTTGGGACAGGGATAGCTCGAATCCAGATACGCAGTATTTT	CSAWDRDSSNPDTQYF